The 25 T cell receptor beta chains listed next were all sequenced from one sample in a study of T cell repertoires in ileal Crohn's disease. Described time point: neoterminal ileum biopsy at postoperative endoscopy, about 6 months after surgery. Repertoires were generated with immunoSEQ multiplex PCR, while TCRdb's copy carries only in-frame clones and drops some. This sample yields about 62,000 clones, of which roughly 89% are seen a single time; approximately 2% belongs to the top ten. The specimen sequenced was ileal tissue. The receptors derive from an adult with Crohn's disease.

The CDR3 reads CASSSRDRGQETQYF. CDR3 sequence (DNA): TGTGCCAGCAGTTCTCGGGACAGGGGGCAAGAGACCCAGTACTTC. The chain is built from TRBV6-9 and TRBJ2-5; 11 bases match TRBD1. The CDR3 is made up of 15 amino acids. The trim removed 4 bases at V and 2 bases at J, leaving 3 bases unmatched. Germline CDR1 and CDR2: MNHGY and SVAAGI.

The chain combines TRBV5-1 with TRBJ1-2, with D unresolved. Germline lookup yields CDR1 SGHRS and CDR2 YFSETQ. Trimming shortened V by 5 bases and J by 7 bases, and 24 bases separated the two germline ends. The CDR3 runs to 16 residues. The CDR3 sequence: CASSRGEQLLASGYTF. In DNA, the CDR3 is TGCGCCAGCAGTCGCGGGGAACAGCTCTTGGCGAGTGGCTACACCTTC.

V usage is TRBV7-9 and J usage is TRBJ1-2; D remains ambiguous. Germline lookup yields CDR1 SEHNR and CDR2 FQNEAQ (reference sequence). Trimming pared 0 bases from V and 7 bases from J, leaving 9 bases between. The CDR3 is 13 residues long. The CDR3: CASSLALASGYTF. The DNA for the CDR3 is TGTGCCAGCAGCTTAGCTCTGGCAAGTGGCTACACCTTC.

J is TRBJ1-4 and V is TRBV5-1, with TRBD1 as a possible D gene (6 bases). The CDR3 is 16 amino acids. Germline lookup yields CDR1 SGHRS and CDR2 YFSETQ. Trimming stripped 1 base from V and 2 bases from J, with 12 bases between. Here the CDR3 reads CASSLNTGMTNEKLFF. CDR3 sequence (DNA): TGCGCCAGCAGCTTGAATACAGGGATGACTAATGAAAAACTGTTTTTT.

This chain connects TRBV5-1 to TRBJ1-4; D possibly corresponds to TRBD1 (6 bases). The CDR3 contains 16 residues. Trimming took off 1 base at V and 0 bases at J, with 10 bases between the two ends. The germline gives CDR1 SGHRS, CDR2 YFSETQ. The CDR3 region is CASSLKGEPTNEKLFF. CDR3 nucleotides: TGCGCCAGCAGCTTGAAGGGGGAGCCAACTAATGAAAAACTGTTTTTT.

In DNA form, the CDR3 reads TGTGCCAGCAGCTCCGACAAGGACACCTCCTACGAGCAGTACTTC. Translation: CASSSDKDTSYEQYF. The rearrangement links TRBV5-6 to TRBJ2-7; a weak D match, TRBD1 (5 bases). This CDR3 has 15 residues. Germline V CDR1 and CDR2: SGHDT, YYEEEE. With 3 bases removed from V and 0 bases from J, the gap between germline ends came to 13 bases.

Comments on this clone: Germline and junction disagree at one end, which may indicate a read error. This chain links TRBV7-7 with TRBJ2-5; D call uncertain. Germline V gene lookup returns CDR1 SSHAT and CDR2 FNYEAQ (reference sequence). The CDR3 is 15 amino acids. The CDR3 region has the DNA TGTGCTAGCAGCCGATCGCTGAGTTCTGTAAAGACCCAGTACTTC. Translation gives CASSRSLSSVKTQYF.

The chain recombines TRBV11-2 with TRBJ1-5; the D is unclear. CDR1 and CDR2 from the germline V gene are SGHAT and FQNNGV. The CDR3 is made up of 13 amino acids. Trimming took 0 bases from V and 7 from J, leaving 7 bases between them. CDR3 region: CASSLDSQQPQHF. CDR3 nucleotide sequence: TGTGCCAGCAGCTTAGATTCCCAACAGCCCCAGCATTTT. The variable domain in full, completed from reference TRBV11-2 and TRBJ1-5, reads EAGVAQSPRYKIIEKRQSVAFWCNPISGHATLYWYQQILGQGPKLLIQFQNNGVVDDSQLPKDRFSAERLKGVDSTLKIQPAKLEDSAVYLCASSLDSQQPQHFGDGTRLSIL.

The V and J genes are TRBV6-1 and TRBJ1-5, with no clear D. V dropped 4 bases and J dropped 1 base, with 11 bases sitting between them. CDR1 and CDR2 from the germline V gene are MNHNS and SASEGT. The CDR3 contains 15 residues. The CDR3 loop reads CASSGSSHSNQPQHF. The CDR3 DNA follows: TGTGCCAGCAGTGGTTCCTCACACAGCAATCAGCCCCAGCATTTT.

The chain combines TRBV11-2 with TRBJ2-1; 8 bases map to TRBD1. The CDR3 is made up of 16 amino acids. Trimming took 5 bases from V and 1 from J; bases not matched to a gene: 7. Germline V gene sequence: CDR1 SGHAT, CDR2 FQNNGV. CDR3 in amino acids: CASSLSGGRSYNEQFF. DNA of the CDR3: TGTGCCAGCAGCCTCTCAGGGGGCAGGTCCTACAATGAGCAGTTCTTC. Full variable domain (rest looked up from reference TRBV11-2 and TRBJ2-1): EAGVAQSPRYKIIEKRQSVAFWCNPISGHATLYWYQQILGQGPKLLIQFQNNGVVDDSQLPKDRFSAERLKGVDSTLKIQPAKLEDSAVYLCASSLSGGRSYNEQFFGPGTRLTVL.

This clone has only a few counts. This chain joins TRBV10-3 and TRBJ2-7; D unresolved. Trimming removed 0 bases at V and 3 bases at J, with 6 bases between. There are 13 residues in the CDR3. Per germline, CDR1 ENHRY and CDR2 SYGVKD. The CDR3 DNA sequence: TGTGCCATCAGTGAGTCGATCTACTACGAGCAGTACGTC. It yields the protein CAISESIYYEQYV.

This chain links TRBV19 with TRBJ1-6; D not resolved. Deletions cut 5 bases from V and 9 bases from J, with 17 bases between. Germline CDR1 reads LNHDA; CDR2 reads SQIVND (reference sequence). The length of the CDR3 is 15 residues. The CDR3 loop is CASSATPTRGSPLHF. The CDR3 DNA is TGTGCCAGTAGTGCAACGCCGACCCGGGGTTCACCCCTCCACTTT.

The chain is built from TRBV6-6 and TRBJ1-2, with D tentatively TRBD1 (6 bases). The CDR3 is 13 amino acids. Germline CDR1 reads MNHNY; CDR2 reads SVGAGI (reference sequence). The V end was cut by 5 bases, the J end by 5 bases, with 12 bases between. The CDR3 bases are TGTGCCAGCAGTGAGGACAGAGCTTATGGCTACACCTTC. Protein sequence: CASSEDRAYGYTF.

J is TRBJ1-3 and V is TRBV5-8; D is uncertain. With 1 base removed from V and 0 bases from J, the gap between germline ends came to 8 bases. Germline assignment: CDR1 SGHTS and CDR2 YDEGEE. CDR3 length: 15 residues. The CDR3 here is CASSLYSFSGNTIYF. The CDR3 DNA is TGTGCCAGCAGCTTGTATTCGTTCTCTGGAAACACCATATATTTT.

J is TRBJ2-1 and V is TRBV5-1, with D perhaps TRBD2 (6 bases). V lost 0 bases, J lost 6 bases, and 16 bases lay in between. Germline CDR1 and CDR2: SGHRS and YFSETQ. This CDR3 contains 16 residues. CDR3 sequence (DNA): TGCGCCAGCAGCTTGGCCGTGGGAGCGGGTAGCAATGAGCAGTTCTTC. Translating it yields CASSLAVGAGSNEQFF.

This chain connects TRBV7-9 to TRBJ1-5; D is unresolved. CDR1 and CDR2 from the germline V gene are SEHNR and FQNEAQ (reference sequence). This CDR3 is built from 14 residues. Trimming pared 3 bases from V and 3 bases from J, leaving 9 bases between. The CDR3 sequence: CASSFNSPNQPQHF. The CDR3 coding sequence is TGTGCCAGCAGCTTTAATTCCCCCAATCAGCCCCAGCATTTT.

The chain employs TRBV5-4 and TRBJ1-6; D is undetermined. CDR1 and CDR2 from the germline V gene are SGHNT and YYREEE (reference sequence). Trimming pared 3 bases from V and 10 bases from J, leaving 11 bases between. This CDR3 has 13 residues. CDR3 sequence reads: CASSSTSESPLHF. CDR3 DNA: TGTGCCAGCAGCTCCACTAGCGAGTCACCCCTCCACTTT.

CDR3 region: CASSLGDRGTDTQYF. DNA of the CDR3: TGTGCCAGCAGCTTGGGGGACAGGGGGACAGATACGCAGTATTTT. The chain combines TRBV5-4 with TRBJ2-3, with 11 bases matching TRBD1. The ends lost 0 bases at V and 3 bases at J; junction bases unmatched: 0. The germline CDR1 and CDR2 sequences are SGHNT and YYREEE (reference sequence). CDR3 size: 15 residues.

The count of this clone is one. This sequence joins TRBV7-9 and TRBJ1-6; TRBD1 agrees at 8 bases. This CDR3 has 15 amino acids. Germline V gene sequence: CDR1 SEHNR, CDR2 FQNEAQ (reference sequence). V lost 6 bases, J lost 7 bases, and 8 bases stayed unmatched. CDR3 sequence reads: CASSGRDRRNSPLHF. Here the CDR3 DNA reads TGTGCCAGCAGTGGACGGGACAGGAGAAATTCACCCCTCCACTTT.

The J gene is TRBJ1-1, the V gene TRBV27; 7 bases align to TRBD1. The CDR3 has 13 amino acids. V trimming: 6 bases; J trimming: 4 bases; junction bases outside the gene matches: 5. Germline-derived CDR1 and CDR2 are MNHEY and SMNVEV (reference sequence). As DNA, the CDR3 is TGTGCCAGCAGGTACAGGGGAATCACTGAAGCTTTCTTT. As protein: CASRYRGITEAFF.

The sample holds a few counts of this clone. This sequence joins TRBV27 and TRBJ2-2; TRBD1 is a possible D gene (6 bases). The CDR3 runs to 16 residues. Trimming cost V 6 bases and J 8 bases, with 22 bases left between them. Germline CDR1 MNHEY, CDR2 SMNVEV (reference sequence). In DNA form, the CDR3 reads TGTGCCAGCAGCCCGGTCGCCAGGCAGGGGCCAGGGGAGCTGTTTTTT. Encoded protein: CASSPVARQGPGELFF.

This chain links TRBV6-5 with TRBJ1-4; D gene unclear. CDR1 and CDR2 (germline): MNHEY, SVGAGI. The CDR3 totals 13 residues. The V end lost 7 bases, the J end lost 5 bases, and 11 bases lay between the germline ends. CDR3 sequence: CASNRQFNEKLFF. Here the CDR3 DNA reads TGTGCCAGCAACAGACAATTCAATGAAAAACTGTTTTTT.

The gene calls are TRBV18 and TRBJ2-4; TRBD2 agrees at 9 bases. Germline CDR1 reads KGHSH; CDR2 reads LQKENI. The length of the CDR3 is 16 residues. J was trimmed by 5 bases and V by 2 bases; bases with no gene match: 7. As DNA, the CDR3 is TGTGCCAGCTCACCAGCGAGCGGGAGGTACCAAAACATTCAGTACTTC. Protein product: CASSPASGRYQNIQYF.

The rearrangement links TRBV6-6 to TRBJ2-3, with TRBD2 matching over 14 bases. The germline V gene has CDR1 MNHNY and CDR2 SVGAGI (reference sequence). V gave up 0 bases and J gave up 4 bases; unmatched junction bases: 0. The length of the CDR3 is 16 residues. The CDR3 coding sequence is TGTGCCAGCAGTTACTCGACTAGCGGGAGGGCAGATACGCAGTATTTT. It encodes CASSYSTSGRADTQYF.

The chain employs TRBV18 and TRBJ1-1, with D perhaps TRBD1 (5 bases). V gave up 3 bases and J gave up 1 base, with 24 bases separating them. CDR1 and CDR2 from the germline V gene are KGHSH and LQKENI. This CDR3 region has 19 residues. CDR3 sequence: CASSPGFTGAGPANTEAFF. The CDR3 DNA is TGTGCCAGCTCACCGGGCTTTACTGGGGCGGGACCTGCGAACACTGAAGCTTTCTTT.